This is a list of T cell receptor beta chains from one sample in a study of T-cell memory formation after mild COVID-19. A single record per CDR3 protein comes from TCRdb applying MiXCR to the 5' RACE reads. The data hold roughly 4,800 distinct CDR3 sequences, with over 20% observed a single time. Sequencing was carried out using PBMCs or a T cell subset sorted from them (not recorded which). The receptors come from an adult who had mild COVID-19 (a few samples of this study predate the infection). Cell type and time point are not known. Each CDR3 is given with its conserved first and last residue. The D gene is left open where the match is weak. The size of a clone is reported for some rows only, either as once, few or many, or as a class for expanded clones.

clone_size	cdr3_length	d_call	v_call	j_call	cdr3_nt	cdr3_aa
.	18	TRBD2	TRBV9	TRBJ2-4	TGTGCCAGCAGCGCCGGGACTAGCGGGGGATTAGCCAAAAACATTCAGTACTTC	CASSAGTSGGLAKNIQYF
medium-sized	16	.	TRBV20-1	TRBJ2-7	TGCAGTGCTAGATTACCCCAGGGAATCTTGTCCTACGAGCAGTACTTC	CSARLPQGILSYEQYF
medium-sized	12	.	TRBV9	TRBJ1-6	TGTGCCAGCAGCCTCGACACTTCACCCCTCCACTTT	CASSLDTSPLHF
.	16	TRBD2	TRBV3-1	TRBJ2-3	TGTGCCAGCAGCGCGGGAACCGGGACTAACACAGATACGCAGTATTTT	CASSAGTGTNTDTQYF
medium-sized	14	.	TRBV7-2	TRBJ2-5	TGTGCCAGCAGCTTATCTGGGGGACTGGAGACCCAGTACTTC	CASSLSGGLETQYF
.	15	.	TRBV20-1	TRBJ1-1	TGCAGTGCTAGATCGGGGGGAAGACGGGACACTGAAGCTTTCTTT	CSARSGGRRDTEAFF
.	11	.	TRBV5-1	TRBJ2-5	TGCGCCAGCAGCCGACAGAAGACCCAGTACTTC	CASSRQKTQYF
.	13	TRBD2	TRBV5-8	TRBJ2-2	TGTGCCAGCAAGACTAGCGGGTCCGGGGAGCTGTTTTTT	CASKTSGSGELFF
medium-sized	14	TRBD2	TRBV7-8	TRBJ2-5	TGTGCCAGCAGCTTAGAGACTAGCGGGCGAACCCAGTACTTC	CASSLETSGRTQYF
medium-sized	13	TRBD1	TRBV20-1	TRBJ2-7	TGCAGTGCGCTCGGACAGGGGGTATACGAGCAGTACTTC	CSALGQGVYEQYF
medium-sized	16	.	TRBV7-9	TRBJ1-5	TGTGCCAGCAGCTCCACAGGAGGGCTGGGCAATCAGCCCCAGCATTTT	CASSSTGGLGNQPQHF
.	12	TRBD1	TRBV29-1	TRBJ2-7	TGCAGCGTGGACAGGGGGCCGAACGAGCAGTACTTC	CSVDRGPNEQYF
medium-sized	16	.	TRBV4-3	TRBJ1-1	TGCGCCAGCAGACGCAGGGGAGGCTATTCGAACACTGAAGCTTTCTTT	CASRRRGGYSNTEAFF
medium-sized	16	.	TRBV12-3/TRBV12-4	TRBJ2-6	TGTGCCAGCAGTTCCATACAGATTTCTGGGGCCAACGTCCTGACTTTC	CASSSIQISGANVLTF
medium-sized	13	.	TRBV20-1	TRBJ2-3	TGCAGTGCTAGAGCCTTCTTCACAGATACGCAGTATTTT	CSARAFFTDTQYF
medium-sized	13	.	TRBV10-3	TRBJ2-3	TGTGCCATCAGAGGGAATCACACAGATACGCAGTATTTT	CAIRGNHTDTQYF
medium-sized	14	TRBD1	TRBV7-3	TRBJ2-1	TGTGCCAGCAGTAAGGACAGGCTTGAGAATGAGCAGTTCTTC	CASSKDRLENEQFF
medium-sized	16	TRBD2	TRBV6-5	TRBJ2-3	TGTGCCAGCAGACCCGGACTAGCGGGGGCCACAGATACGCAGTATTTT	CASRPGLAGATDTQYF
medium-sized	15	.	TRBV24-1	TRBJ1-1	TGTGCCACCAGTGGGCAGGGACACATTAACACTGAAGCTTTCTTT	CATSGQGHINTEAFF
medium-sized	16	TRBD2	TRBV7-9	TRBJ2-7	TGTGCCAGCCAAGGGGCTCCGCAGCGGGGGATCTTCGAGCAGTACTTC	CASQGAPQRGIFEQYF
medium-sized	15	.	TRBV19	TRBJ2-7	TGTGCCAGTACCCCCCAGGGAGGCGGAGACTACGAGCAGTACTTC	CASTPQGGGDYEQYF
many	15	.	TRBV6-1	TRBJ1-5	TGTGCCAGCTCCCCCCCCCGGGGCTTGGATCAGCCCCAGCATTTT	CASSPPRGLDQPQHF
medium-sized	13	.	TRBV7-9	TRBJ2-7	TGTGCCAGCAGCTTTCCGGGTTCCTACGAGCAGTACTTC	CASSFPGSYEQYF
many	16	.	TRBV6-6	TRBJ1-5	TGTGCCAGCAGTTACTACGGGGGGGCAGGGGATCAGCCCCAGCATTTT	CASSYYGGAGDQPQHF
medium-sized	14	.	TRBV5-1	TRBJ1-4	TGCGCCAGCAGCAGTGTGGTCCGGGGGGAAAAACTGTTTTTT	CASSSVVRGEKLFF
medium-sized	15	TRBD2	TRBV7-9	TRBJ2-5	TGTGCCAGCAGCTCACTAGCGGGGGGAGGTGAGACCCAGTACTTC	CASSSLAGGGETQYF
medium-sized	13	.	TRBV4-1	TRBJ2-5	TGCGCCAGCAGCCATCAGGTGGTAGAGACCCAGTACTTC	CASSHQVVETQYF
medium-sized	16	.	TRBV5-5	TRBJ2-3	TGTGCCAGCAGCTTGGTTTCCCATCCCAGCACAGATACGCAGTATTTT	CASSLVSHPSTDTQYF
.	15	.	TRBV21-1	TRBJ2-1	TGTGCCAGCAGCAAAGCGAAGGGACCCAACAATGAGCAGTTCTTC	CASSKAKGPNNEQFF
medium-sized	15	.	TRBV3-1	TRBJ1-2	TGTGCCAGCAGCCAAGATACGTCGGCGACCTATGGCTACACCTTC	CASSQDTSATYGYTF
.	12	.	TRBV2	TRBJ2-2	TGTGCCAGCAAGAGGGGCGGCGGGGAGCTGTTTTTT	CASKRGGGELFF
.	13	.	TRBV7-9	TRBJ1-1	TGTGCCAGCAGCTTAGTGTTCGGCACTGAAGCTTTCTTT	CASSLVFGTEAFF
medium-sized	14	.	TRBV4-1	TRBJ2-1	TGCGCCAGCAGCCAAGTCGAGCGGAACAATGAGCAGTTCTTC	CASSQVERNNEQFF
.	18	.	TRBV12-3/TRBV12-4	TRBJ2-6	TGTGCCAGCAGTCCACGGACCCGTACCTCCTCTGGGGCCAACGTCCTGACTTTC	CASSPRTRTSSGANVLTF
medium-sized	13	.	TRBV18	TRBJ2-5	TGTGCCAGCTCACCAGGGACCAGAGAGACCCAGTACTTC	CASSPGTRETQYF
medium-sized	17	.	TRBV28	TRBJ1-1	TGTGCCAGCAGTTCCTACAGTCGACTTCGGTGGAACACTGAAGCTTTCTTT	CASSSYSRLRWNTEAFF
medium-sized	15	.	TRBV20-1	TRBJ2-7	TGCAGTGCTAGAGATCAAAGGGGGTCGGGGTACGAGCAGTACTTC	CSARDQRGSGYEQYF
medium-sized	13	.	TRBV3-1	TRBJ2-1	TGTGCCAGCAGCCTAGGACTCAGCGCTGAGCAGTTCTTC	CASSLGLSAEQFF
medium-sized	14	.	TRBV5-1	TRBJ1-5	TGCGCCAGCAGCTTGGTGGGATTGGATCAGCCCCAGCATTTT	CASSLVGLDQPQHF
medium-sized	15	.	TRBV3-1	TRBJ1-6	TGTGCCAGCAGCCAAGAAAGGGGCCCACTAGTACCCCTCCACTTT	CASSQERGPLVPLHF
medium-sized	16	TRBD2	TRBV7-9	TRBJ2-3	TGTGCCAGCAGCCCCACGGCGGGAGACTACACAGATACGCAGTATTTT	CASSPTAGDYTDTQYF
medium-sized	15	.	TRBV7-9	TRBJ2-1	TGTGCCAGCAGCTTACAGGGGTTAAGCGTAAATGAGCAGTTCTTC	CASSLQGLSVNEQFF
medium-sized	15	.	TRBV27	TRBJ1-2	TGTGCCAGCAGTTTACTGGCGGGTCCCACCTATGGCTACACCTTC	CASSLLAGPTYGYTF
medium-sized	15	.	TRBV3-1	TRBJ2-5	TGTGCCAGCAGCCAGGGTGGAGAGACCCAAGAGACCCAGTACTTC	CASSQGGETQETQYF
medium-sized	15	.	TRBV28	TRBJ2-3	TGTGCCAGCAGTTTCGGGACACAGAACACAGATACGCAGTATTTT	CASSFGTQNTDTQYF
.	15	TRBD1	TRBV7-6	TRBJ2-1	TGTGCCAGCAGCCATCTGGACAGGGCTTACAATGAGCAGTTCTTC	CASSHLDRAYNEQFF
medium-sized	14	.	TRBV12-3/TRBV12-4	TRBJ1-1	TGTGCCAGCAGTTTAGACAGGGCCGTGGCTGAAGCTTTCTTT	CASSLDRAVAEAFF
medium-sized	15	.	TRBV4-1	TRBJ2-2	TGCGCCAGCAGCCAAGACATTCTTTTCACCGGGGAGCTGTTTTTT	CASSQDILFTGELFF
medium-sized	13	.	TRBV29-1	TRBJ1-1	TGCAGCGTTGGGGCAGGGTGGGACACTGAAGCTTTCTTT	CSVGAGWDTEAFF
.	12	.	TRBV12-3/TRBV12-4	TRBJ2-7	TGTGCCAGCAGTTTGTGGACCTACGAGCAGTACTTC	CASSLWTYEQYF
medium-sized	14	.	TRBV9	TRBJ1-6	TGTGCCAGCAGCATAGGACGAGGGAATTCACCCCTCCACTTT	CASSIGRGNSPLHF
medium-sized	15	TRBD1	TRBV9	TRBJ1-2	TGTGCCAGCAGCGGCGGGACAGTCACTAACTATGGCTACACCTTC	CASSGGTVTNYGYTF
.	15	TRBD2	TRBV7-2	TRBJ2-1	TGTGCCAGCAGCCAGACTAGCGGGAGTATTAATGAGCAGTTCTTC	CASSQTSGSINEQFF
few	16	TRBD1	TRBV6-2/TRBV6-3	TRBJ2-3	TGTGCCAGCAGTTACTCGATGGACAGGCACACAGATACGCAGTATTTT	CASSYSMDRHTDTQYF
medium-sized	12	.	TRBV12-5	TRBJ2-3	TGTGCTAGTGGTTTGGGGAGGGGGGACCCTCAATTT	CASGLGRGDPQF
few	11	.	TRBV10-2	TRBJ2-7	TGCGCCAGCGGGTCCCCCTACGAGCAGTACTTC	CASGSPYEQYF
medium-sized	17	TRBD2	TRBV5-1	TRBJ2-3	TGCGCCAGCAGCCATGGGACTAGCGGGGGGGCCACAGATACGCAGTATTTT	CASSHGTSGGATDTQYF